These T cell receptor beta chains were read from a single sample in a study of T cells expressing NK-cell markers. Reprocessing the 5' RACE reads, TCRdb reports a single entry for every CDR3 protein and omits DNA. Its listing shows 500,000 to 600,000 distinct CDR3 sequences. Sequencing used blood T cells: a sorted CD56 or NKG2C T cell subset, CD4+ or CD8+ T cells, or bulk PBMC T cells (not recorded which). The receptors stem from a man aged 18 to 30 in good health. Both conserved end residues are part of each CDR3.

V gene,CDR3 length,J gene,CDR3 protein
TRBV7-9,14,TRBJ2-1,CASSPGLSRNEQFF
TRBV6-1,16,TRBJ1-1,CASSDTDRGVFTEAFF
TRBV29-1,15,TRBJ2-5,CSVEGAGGLEETQYF
TRBV30,14,TRBJ2-1,CAWNLGLAGDEQFF
TRBV5-1,14,TRBJ2-1,CASSLDGSGRVAFF
TRBV12-3/TRBV12-4,14,TRBJ1-4,CASTAARGHEKLFF
TRBV7-8,15,TRBJ2-1,CASSFGLAASNEQFF
TRBV30,13,TRBJ2-5,CAWSVGRKETQYF
TRBV14,15,TRBJ1-4,CASSARVATNEKLFF
TRBV11-2,16,TRBJ2-1,CASSFRPRQGDNEQFF
TRBV5-8,15,TRBJ1-1,CASSLVVRSNTEAFF
TRBV11-2,18,TRBJ2-1,CASSLRLAGNPPRNEQFF
TRBV7-6,15,TRBJ2-1,CASSPNRDNPNEQFF
TRBV18,18,TRBJ2-7,CASSHSTGTSGRSYEQYF
TRBV12-3/TRBV12-4,11,TRBJ1-5,CASGRGQPQHF
TRBV3-1,16,TRBJ2-5,CASSQERLRNQETQYF
TRBV7-2,15,TRBJ2-3,CASSLVSGGADTQYF
TRBV7-2,14,TRBJ2-5,CASSLGSYQETQYF
TRBV5-1,14,TRBJ2-5,CASSQALAKETQYF
TRBV20-1,17,TRBJ2-3,CSARTSGGSLSTDTQYF
TRBV4-3,16,TRBJ2-7,CASSQDARGIPYEQYF
TRBV5-1,16,TRBJ1-1,CASSLTQQGRNTEAFF
TRBV2,15,TRBJ2-7,CASSEAGDRVYEQYF
TRBV11-1,19,TRBJ2-3,CASSLAQPTGFHRTDTQYF
TRBV20-1,15,TRBJ1-6,CSATPRGGRGSPLHF